Presented here are 3 T cell receptor beta chains from one specimen sequenced in a study of cytomegalovirus exposure and HLA in healthy donors. A multiplex PCR was run with 60 Vbeta primers and 13 Jbeta primers. The table came from immunoSEQ multiplex PCR; TCRdb's copy has only in-frame clones and leaves some out. The sample's table shows fewer than 85,000 clones. Sequencing used PBMCs. The source is a woman between 40 and 50 years old in good health and CMV-seropositive.

This chain joins TRBV9 and TRBJ2-2, with D tentatively TRBD1 (6 bases). The germline CDR1 and CDR2 sequences are SGDLS and YYNGEE. V gave up 6 bases and J gave up 6 bases, with 15 bases separating them. The CDR3 loop spans 14 amino acids. Here the CDR3 reads CASTKLQGAGELFF. As DNA, the CDR3 is TGTGCCAGCACCAAGCTACAGGGCGCCGGGGAGCTGTTTTTT.

A word on this clone: One junction end does not reproduce the germline sequence, and a read error may be involved. The CDR3 DNA reads as TGTGCTAGCAGCATAGGACTAGCGGGAGATGAGCAGTTCTTC. Protein sequence: CASSIGLAGDEQFF. The chain combines TRBV7-7 with TRBJ2-1, with 13 bases lining up with TRBD2. Germline V gene sequence: CDR1 SSHAT, CDR2 FNYEAQ (reference sequence). The CDR3 has 14 residues.

The CDR3 spells CATRLEGSGQPQHF. CDR3 nucleotide sequence: TGTGCCACCCGGCTGGAGGGATCAGGACAGCCCCAGCATTTT. The genes are TRBV10-3 and TRBJ1-5; no clear D gene. CDR3 length: 14 amino acids. The ends were cut back, 10 bases at V and 7 bases at J, with 20 bases in the middle. Germline CDR1 reads ENHRY; CDR2 reads SYGVKD.